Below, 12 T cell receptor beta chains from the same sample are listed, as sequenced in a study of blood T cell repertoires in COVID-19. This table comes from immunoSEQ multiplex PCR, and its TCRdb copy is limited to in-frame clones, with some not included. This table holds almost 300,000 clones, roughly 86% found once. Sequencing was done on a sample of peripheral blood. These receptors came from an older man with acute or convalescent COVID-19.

In DNA form, the CDR3 reads TGTGCCAGCAGCCAAATGGACACGAATTCACCCCTCCACTTT. The encoded protein is CASSQMDTNSPLHF. The rearrangement links TRBV3-1 (or the pseudogene TRBV3-2) to TRBJ1-6; tentatively, D is TRBD1 (5 bases). V lost 2 bases and J lost 7, with 9 bases in between. Germline lookup yields CDR1 LGHDT and CDR2 YNNKEL (reference sequence). The CDR3 length is 14 residues.

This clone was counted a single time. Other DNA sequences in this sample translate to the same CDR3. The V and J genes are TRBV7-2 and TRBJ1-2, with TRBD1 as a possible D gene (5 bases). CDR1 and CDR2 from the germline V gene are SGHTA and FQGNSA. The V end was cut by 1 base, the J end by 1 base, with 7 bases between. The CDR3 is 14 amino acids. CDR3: CASSLVGGNYGYTF. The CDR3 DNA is TGTGCCAGCAGCTTAGTCGGGGGTAACTATGGCTACACCTTC.

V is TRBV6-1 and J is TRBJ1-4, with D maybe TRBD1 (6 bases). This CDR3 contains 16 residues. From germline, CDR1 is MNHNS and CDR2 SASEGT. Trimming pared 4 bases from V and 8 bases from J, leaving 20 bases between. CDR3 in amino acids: CASSGRGGRRGEKLFF. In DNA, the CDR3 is TGTGCCAGCAGTGGCCGCGGGGGGCGCAGAGGGGAAAAACTGTTTTTT.

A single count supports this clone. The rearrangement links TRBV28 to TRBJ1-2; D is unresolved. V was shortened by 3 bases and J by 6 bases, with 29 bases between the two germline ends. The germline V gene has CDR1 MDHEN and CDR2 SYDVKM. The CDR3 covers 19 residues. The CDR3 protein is CASSFIFSPRGDPLDGYTF. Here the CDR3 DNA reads TGTGCCAGCAGTTTCATTTTTAGTCCACGAGGAGACCCCTTGGATGGCTACACCTTC.

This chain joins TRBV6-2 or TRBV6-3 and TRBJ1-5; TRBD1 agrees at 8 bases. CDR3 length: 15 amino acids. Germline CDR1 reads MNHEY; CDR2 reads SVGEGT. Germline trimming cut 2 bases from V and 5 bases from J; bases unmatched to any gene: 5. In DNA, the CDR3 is TGTGCCAGCAGTTACATTGCAGGGGGCGATCAGCCCCAGCATTTT. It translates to CASSYIAGGDQPQHF.

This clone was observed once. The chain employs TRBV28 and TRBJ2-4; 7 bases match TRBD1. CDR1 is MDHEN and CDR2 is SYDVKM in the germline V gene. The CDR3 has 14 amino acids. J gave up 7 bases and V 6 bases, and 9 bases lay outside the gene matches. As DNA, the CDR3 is TGTGCCAGCAGCTTCCTCGCCAGGGGGAACATTCAGTACTTC. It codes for CASSFLARGNIQYF.

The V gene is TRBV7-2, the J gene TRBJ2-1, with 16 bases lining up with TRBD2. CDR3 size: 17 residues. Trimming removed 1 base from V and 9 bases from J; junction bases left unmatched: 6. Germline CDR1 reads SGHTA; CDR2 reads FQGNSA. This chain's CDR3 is CASSLVGTSGGGSEQFF. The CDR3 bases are TGTGCCAGCAGCTTAGTGGGGACTAGCGGGGGGGGAAGTGAGCAGTTCTTC.

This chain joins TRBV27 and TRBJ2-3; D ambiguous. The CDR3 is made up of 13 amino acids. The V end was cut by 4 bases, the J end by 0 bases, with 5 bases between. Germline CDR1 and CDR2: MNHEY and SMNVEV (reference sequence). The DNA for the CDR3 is TGTGCCAGCAGTTCCGGTAGCACAGATACGCAGTATTTT. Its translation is CASSSGSTDTQYF.

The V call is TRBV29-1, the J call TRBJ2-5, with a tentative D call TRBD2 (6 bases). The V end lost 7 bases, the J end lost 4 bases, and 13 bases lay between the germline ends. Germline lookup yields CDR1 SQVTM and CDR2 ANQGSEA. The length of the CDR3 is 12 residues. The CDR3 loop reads CSATDGGETQYF. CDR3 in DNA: TGCAGCGCCACGGACGGGGGAGAGACCCAGTACTTC.

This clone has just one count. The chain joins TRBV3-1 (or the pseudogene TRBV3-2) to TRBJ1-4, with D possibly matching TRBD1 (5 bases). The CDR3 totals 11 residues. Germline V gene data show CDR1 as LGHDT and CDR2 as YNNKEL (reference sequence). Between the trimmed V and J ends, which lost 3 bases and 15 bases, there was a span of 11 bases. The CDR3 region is CASSHAGLMFF. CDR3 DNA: TGTGCCAGCAGCCATGCGGGACTCATGTTTTTT.

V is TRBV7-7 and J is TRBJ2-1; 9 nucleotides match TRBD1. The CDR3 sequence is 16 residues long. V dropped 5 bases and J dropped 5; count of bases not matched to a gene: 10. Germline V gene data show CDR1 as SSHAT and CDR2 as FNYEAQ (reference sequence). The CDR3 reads CASSPGQGGVHNEQFF. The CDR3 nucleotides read TGTGCCAGCAGCCCGGGACAGGGTGGAGTGCACAATGAGCAGTTCTTC.

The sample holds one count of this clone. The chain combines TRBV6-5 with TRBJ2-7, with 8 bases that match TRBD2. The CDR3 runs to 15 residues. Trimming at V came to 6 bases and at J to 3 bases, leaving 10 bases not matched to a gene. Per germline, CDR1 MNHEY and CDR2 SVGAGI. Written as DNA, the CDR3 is TGTGCCAGCAGATTAACCGGGGGGGGACACTACGAGCAGTACTTC. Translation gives CASRLTGGGHYEQYF.